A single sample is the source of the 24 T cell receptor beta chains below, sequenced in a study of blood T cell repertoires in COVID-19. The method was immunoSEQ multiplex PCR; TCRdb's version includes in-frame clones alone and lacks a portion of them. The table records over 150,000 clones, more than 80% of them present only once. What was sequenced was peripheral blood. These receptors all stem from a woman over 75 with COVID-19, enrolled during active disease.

The CDR3 DNA sequence: TGTGCCAGCAGTTTTAAGCGGGGATCCTACGAGCAGTACTTC. This sequence encodes CASSFKRGSYEQYF. The chain uses TRBV28 and TRBJ2-7; 7 bases agree with TRBD2. The CDR3 sequence is 14 residues long. Per the germline V gene, CDR1 is MDHEN and CDR2 is SYDVKM. V lost 3 bases and J lost 1; bases outside the gene matches: 3.

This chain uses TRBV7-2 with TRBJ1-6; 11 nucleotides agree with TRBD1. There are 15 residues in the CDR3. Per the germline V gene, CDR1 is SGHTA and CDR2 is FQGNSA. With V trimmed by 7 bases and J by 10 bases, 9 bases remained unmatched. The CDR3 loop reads CASTSTGTGGSPLHF. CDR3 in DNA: TGTGCCAGCACCAGCACCGGGACAGGGGGGTCACCCCTCCACTTT.

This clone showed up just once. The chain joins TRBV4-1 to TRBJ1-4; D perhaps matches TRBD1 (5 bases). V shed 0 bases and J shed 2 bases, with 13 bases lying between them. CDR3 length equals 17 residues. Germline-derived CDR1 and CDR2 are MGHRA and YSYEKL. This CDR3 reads CASSQEGKGWTNEKLFF. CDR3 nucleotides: TGCGCCAGCAGCCAAGAAGGAAAGGGGTGGACTAATGAAAAACTGTTTTTT.

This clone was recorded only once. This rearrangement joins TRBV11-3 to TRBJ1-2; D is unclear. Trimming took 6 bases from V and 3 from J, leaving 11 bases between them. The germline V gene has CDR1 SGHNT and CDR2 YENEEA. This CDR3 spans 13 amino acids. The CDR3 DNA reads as TGTGCCAGCAGTCGGGATATGGACTATGGCTACACCTTC. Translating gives CASSRDMDYGYTF.

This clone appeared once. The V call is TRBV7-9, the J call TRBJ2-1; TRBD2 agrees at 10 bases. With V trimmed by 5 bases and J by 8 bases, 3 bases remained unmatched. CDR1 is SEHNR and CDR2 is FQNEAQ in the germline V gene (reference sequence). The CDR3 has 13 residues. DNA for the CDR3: TGTGCCAGCAGCCCTAGCGGGGGCTATGAGCAGTTCTTC. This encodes CASSPSGGYEQFF.

The CDR3 spells CASSYSPEHSTDTQYF. Here the CDR3 DNA reads TGTGCCAGCAGTTACTCTCCTGAGCATAGCACAGATACGCAGTATTTT. The chain carries TRBV6-5 and TRBJ2-3; D is unresolved. Looked up from germline, CDR1 is MNHEY and CDR2 is SVGAGI. The CDR3 loop spans 16 amino acids. V was trimmed by 0 bases and J by 0 bases, leaving 10 bases between them.

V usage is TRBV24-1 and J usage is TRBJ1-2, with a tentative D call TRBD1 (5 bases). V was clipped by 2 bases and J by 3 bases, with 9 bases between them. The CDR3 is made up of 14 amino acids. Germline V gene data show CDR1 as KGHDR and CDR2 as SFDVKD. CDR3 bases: TGTGCCACCAGTGATTCACAGGCTCACTATGGCTACACCTTC. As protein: CATSDSQAHYGYTF.

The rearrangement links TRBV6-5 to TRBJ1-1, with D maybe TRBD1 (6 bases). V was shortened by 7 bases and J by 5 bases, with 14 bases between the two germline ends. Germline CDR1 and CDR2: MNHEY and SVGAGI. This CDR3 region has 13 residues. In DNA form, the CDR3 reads TGTGCCAGCACCTTCAGGGGAGAAACTGAAGCTTTCTTT. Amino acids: CASTFRGETEAFF.

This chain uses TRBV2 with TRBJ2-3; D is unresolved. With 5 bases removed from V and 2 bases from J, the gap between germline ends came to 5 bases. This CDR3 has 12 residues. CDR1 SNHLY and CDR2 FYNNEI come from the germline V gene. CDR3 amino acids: CASSLDTDTQYF. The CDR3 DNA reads TGTGCCAGCAGTTTAGACACAGATACGCAGTATTTT.

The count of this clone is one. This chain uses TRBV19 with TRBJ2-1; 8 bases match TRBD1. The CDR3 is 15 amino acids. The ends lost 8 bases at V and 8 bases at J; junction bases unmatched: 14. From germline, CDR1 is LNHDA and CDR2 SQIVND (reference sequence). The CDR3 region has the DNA TGTGCCAGTCGGGTCCACGGGACAGGTAACGATGAGCAGTTCTTC. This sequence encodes CASRVHGTGNDEQFF.

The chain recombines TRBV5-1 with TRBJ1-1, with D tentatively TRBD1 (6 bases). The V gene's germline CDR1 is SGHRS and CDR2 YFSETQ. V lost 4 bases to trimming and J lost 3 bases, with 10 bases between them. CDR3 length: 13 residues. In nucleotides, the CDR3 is TGCGCCAGCAGCGTGGACAGCTACACTGAAGCTTTCTTT. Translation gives CASSVDSYTEAFF.

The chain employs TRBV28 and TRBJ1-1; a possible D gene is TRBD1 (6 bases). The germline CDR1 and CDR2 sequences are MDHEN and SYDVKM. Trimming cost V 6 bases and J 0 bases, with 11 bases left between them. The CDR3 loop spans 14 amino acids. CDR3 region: CASRRDTVNTEAFF. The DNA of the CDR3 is TGTGCCAGCAGAAGGGACACCGTGAACACTGAAGCTTTCTTT. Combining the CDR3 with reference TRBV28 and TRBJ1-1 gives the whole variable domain DVKVTQSSRYLVKRTGEKVFLECVQDMDHENMFWYRQDPGLGLRLIYFSYDVKMKEKGDIPEGYSVSREKKERFSLILESASTNQTSMYLCASRRDTVNTEAFFGQGTRLTVV.

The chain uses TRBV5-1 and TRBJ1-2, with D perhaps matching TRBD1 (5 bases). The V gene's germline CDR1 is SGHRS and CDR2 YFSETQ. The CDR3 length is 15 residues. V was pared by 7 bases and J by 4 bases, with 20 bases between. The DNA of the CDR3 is TGCGCCAGCTCTACAAGTAGACAGAGCAGCTATGGCTACACCTTC. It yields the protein CASSTSRQSSYGYTF. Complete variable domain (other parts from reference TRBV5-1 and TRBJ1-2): KAGVTQTPRYLIKTRGQQVTLSCSPISGHRSVSWYQQTPGQGLQFLFEYFSETQRNKGNFPGRFSGRQFSNSRSEMNVSTLELGDSALYLCASSTSRQSSYGYTFGSGTRLTVV.

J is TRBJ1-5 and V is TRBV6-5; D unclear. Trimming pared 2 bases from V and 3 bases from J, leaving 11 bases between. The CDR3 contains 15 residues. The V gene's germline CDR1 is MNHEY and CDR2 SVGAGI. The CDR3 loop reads CASSYTSGHNQPQHF. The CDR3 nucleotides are TGTGCCAGCAGTTACACCAGCGGGCACAATCAGCCCCAGCATTTT.

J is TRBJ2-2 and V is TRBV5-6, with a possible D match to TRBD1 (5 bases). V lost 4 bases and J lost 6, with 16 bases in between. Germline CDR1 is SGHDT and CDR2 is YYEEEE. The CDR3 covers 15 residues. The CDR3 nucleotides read TGTGCCAGCAGCCGGGTCGCAGGGTGGGCCGGGGAGCTGTTTTTT. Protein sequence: CASSRVAGWAGELFF.

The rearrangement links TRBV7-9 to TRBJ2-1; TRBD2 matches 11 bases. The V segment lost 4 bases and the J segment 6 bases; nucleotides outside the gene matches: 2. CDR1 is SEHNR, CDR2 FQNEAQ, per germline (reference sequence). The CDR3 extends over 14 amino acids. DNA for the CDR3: TGTGCCAGCAGCTCCGGGACTAGCGGCAATGAGCAGTTCTTC. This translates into CASSSGTSGNEQFF. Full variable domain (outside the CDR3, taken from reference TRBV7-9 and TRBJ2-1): DTGVSQNPRHKITKRGQNVTFRCDPISEHNRLYWYRQTLGQGPEFLTYFQNEAQLEKSRLLSDRFSAERPKGSFSTLEIQRTEQGDSAMYLCASSSGTSGNEQFFGPGTRLTVL.

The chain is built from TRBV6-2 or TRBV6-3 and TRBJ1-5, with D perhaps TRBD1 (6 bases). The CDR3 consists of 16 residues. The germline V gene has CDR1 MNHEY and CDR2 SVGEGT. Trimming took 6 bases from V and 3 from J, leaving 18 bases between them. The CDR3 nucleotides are TGTGCCAGCAGCCTCCTCCCGGGACAACCCAATCAGCCCCAGCATTTT. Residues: CASSLLPGQPNQPQHF.

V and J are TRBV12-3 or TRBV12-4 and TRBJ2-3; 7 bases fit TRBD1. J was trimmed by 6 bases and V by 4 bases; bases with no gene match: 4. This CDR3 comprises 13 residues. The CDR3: CASSYRGGDTQYF. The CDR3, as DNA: TGTGCCAGCAGTTACAGGGGCGGGGATACGCAGTATTTT.

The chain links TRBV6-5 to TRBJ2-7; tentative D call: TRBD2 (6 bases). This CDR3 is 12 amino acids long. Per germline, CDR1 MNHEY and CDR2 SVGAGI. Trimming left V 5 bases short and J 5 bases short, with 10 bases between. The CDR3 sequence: CASSPWRDEQYF. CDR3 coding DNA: TGTGCCAGCAGTCCTTGGAGGGACGAGCAGTACTTC.

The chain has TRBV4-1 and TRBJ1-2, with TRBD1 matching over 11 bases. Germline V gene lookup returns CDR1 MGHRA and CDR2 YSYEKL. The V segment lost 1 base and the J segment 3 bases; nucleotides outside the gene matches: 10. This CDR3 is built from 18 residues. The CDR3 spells CASSQGPGQGAADYGYTF. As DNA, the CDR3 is TGCGCCAGCAGCCAAGGGCCCGGACAGGGGGCAGCTGACTATGGCTACACCTTC.

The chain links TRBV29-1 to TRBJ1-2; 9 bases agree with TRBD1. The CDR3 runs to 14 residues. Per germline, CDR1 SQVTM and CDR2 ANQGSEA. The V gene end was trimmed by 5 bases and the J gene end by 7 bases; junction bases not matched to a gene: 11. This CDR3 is CSVLETGGLLGYTF. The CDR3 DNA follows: TGCAGCGTTCTCGAGACAGGGGGATTACTTGGCTACACCTTC.

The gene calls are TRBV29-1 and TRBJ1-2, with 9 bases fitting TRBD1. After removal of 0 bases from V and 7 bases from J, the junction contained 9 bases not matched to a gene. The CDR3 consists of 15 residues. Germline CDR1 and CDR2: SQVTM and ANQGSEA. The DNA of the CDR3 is TGCAGCGTTGAAGAACAGGGGGCGCAGGCAGCTGGCTACACCTTC. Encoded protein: CSVEEQGAQAAGYTF.

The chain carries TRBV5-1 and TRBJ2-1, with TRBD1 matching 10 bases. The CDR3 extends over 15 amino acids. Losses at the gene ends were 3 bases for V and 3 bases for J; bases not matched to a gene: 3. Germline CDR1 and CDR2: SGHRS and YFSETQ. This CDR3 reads CASSSGQGNYNEQFF. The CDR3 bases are TGCGCCAGCAGCTCGGGACAGGGGAACTACAATGAGCAGTTCTTC.

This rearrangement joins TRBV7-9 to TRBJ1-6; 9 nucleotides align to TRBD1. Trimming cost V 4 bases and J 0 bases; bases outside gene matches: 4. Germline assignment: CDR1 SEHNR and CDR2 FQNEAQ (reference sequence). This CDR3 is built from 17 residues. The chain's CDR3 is CASSSGTGSSYNSPLHF. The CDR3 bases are TGTGCCAGCAGCTCCGGGACAGGGAGCTCCTATAATTCACCCCTCCACTTT.